These 19 T cell receptor beta chains originate from one sample sequenced in a study of blood T cell repertoires in COVID-19. This table comes from immunoSEQ multiplex PCR, and its TCRdb copy is limited to in-frame clones, with some not included. The profile shows about 190,000 clones, around 85% of them singletons. The source material was peripheral blood. These receptors all stem from a woman in her forties or fifties with acute or convalescent COVID-19.

The chain employs TRBV5-1 and TRBJ2-1, with D possibly being TRBD1 (6 bases). The CDR3 runs to 15 residues. V was trimmed by 3 bases and J by 7 bases, leaving 17 bases between them. Germline lookup yields CDR1 SGHRS and CDR2 YFSETQ. The CDR3 DNA follows: TGCGCCAGCAGCTCAATCGGACAGACGAGGAATGAGCAGTTCTTC. It is translated as CASSSIGQTRNEQFF.

The chain links TRBV5-1 to TRBJ2-7, with a weak D call TRBD2 (5 bases). Germline lookup yields CDR1 SGHRS and CDR2 YFSETQ. CDR3 length: 12 residues. Trimming took 4 bases from V and 7 from J, leaving 12 bases between them. The CDR3 DNA reads TGCGCCAGCAGCGTCGGACTGGAAGAGCAGTACTTC. Translation gives CASSVGLEEQYF. The full variable domain, in which reference TRBV5-1 and TRBJ2-7 provide the parts outside the CDR3, is KAGVTQTPRYLIKTRGQQVTLSCSPISGHRSVSWYQQTPGQGLQFLFEYFSETQRNKGNFPGRFSGRQFSNSRSEMNVSTLELGDSALYLCASSVGLEEQYFGPGTRLTVT.

This clone was seen a few times. The same CDR3 arises from other DNA sequences in this sample as well. The genes are TRBV29-1 and TRBJ2-2; 10 bases map to TRBD2. Germline V gene lookup returns CDR1 SQVTM and CDR2 ANQGSEA. J gave up 1 base and V 5 bases, and 1 base lay outside the gene matches. This CDR3 is built from 14 residues. CDR3 in amino acids: CSVRTSGNTGELFF. CDR3 DNA sequence: TGCAGCGTTCGGACTAGCGGGAACACCGGGGAGCTGTTTTTT.

This clone occurred once. The genes are TRBV2 and TRBJ1-6; maybe TRBD1 (6 bases). The germline V gene has CDR1 SNHLY and CDR2 FYNNEI. Trimming cost V 3 bases and J 9 bases, with 30 bases left between them. The length of the CDR3 is 20 residues. The CDR3 bases are TGTGCCAGCAGTGACATTTTGGGCAGGGGAGTATTGAGTAGGGGTTCACCCCTCCACTTT. Amino acids: CASSDILGRGVLSRGSPLHF.

A single count supports this clone. This rearrangement joins TRBV28 to TRBJ2-1, with 15 bases fitting TRBD2. The CDR3 contains 16 residues. Germline V gene lookup returns CDR1 MDHEN and CDR2 SYDVKM. The trim removed 8 bases at V and 7 bases at J, leaving 9 bases unmatched. The CDR3 nucleotides read TGTGCCAGCGGAGAGGGACTAGCGGGAGGATCGAATGAGCAGTTCTTC. It is translated as CASGEGLAGGSNEQFF.

The chain links TRBV6-5 to TRBJ1-4; 7 bases line up with TRBD1. CDR3 size: 15 residues. After removal of 4 bases from V and 4 bases from J, the junction contained 6 bases not matched to a gene. Germline-derived CDR1 and CDR2 are MNHEY and SVGAGI. The CDR3 reads CASSSQQGNNEKLFF. The CDR3 DNA reads TGTGCCAGCAGTTCACAACAGGGGAATAATGAAAAACTGTTTTTT.

The rearrangement links TRBV7-8 to TRBJ1-1; the match to TRBD1 covers 7 bases. Trimming removed 5 bases from V and 7 bases from J; junction bases left unmatched: 7. Germline CDR1 is SGHVS and CDR2 is FQNEAQ. The CDR3 has 13 residues. The CDR3 coding sequence is TGTGCCAGCAGCCCCGACAGGGCGCGTGAAGCTTTCTTT. This gives the protein CASSPDRAREAFF.

V gene TRBV5-1 combines with J gene TRBJ2-7; D may be TRBD1 (6 bases). V was trimmed by 0 bases and J by 2 bases, leaving 12 bases between them. This CDR3 has 15 amino acids. Germline assignment: CDR1 SGHRS and CDR2 YFSETQ. The CDR3 protein is CASSLGSDRTYEQYF. The CDR3 DNA sequence: TGCGCCAGCAGCTTGGGCTCCGACAGGACCTACGAGCAGTACTTC.

J is TRBJ2-1 and V is TRBV7-8; 8 nucleotides match TRBD2. Germline V gives CDR1 SGHVS, CDR2 FQNEAQ. J gave up 4 bases and V 0 bases, and 11 bases lay outside the gene matches. There are 18 residues in the CDR3. DNA of the CDR3: TGTGCCAGCAGCTTAGCGGGTTTGGGACTAGGACATTACAATGAGCAGTTCTTC. It encodes CASSLAGLGLGHYNEQFF.

This rearrangement joins TRBV6-4 to TRBJ2-1, with a weak D call TRBD1 (7 bases). The CDR3 has 15 residues. Trimming cost V 8 bases and J 4 bases, with 18 bases left between them. Germline loops: CDR1 MRHNA, CDR2 SNTAGT. The CDR3 region has the DNA TGTGCCAGCGGAAGTAGCAGGGGGAGGTACAATGAGCAGTTCTTC. Protein: CASGSSRGRYNEQFF.

V is TRBV12-3 or TRBV12-4 and J is TRBJ2-1, with a possible D match to TRBD1 (5 bases). V gave up 3 bases and J gave up 3 bases, with 6 bases separating them. The CDR3 has 13 residues. The CDR3 spells CASSFDSYNEQFF. DNA for the CDR3: TGTGCCAGCAGTTTTGACAGCTACAATGAGCAGTTCTTC.

The chain recombines TRBV5-1 with TRBJ1-1, with 8 bases aligning to TRBD1. Per the germline V gene, CDR1 is SGHRS and CDR2 is YFSETQ. Germline trimming cut 0 bases from V and 11 bases from J; bases unmatched to any gene: 6. CDR3 size: 13 residues. The CDR3, as DNA: TGCGCCAGCAGCTTGGCGCAGGGGGCTTCGGCTTTCTTT. It codes for CASSLAQGASAFF.

The chain has TRBV7-2 and TRBJ2-7; 7 bases are shared with TRBD2. Per the germline V gene, CDR1 is SGHTA and CDR2 is FQGNSA. J gave up 0 bases and V 1 base, and 6 bases lay outside the gene matches. This CDR3 spans 16 amino acids. The CDR3, as DNA: TGTGCCAGCAGCTTAGGAACAGCGGGACGCTCCTACGAGCAGTACTTC. Translated, it gives CASSLGTAGRSYEQYF. The full variable domain, in which reference TRBV7-2 and TRBJ2-7 provide the parts outside the CDR3, is GAGVSQSPSNKVTEKGKDVELRCDPISGHTALYWYRQSLGQGLEFLIYFQGNSAPDKSGLPSDRFSAERTGGSVSTLTIQRTQQEDSAVYLCASSLGTAGRSYEQYFGPGTRLTVT.

The rearrangement joins TRBV28 to TRBJ1-5, with TRBD1 as a possible D gene (6 bases). The germline gives CDR1 MDHEN, CDR2 SYDVKM. The CDR3 totals 13 residues. The V gene lost 4 bases and the J gene lost 5 bases, with 9 bases spanning the gap. The CDR3 spells CASSWGQDQPQHF. CDR3 sequence (DNA): TGTGCCAGCAGTTGGGGGCAGGATCAGCCCCAGCATTTT.

This clone was seen just once. The chain has TRBV10-3 and TRBJ2-1; D is undetermined. CDR1 ENHRY and CDR2 SYGVKD come from the germline V gene. This CDR3 has 13 residues. The V end was cut by 6 bases, the J end by 2 bases, with 8 bases between. For the CDR3, the DNA is TGTGCCATCAGGTCCAGTCCCTACAATGAGCAGTTCTTC. Its protein is CAIRSSPYNEQFF.

The chain recombines TRBV15 with TRBJ1-2; no clear D. The CDR3 consists of 15 residues. The V end lost 1 base, the J end lost 6 bases, and 15 bases lay between the germline ends. Germline CDR1 is LNHNV and CDR2 is YYDKDF (reference sequence). Here the CDR3 DNA reads TGTGCCACCAGCAGAGGGGCCCTCGGAATAGATGGCTACACCTTC. It codes for CATSRGALGIDGYTF.

This clone appeared once. The chain joins TRBV6-6 to TRBJ2-3; 9 positions match TRBD1. The germline CDR1 and CDR2 sequences are MNHNY and SVGAGI (reference sequence). The CDR3 consists of 12 residues. V was clipped by 5 bases and J by 9 bases; unmatched bases: 3. CDR3 coding DNA: TGTGCCAGCAGTACGGGACAGGGCACGCAGTATTTT. This gives the protein CASSTGQGTQYF.

The genes are TRBV5-4 and TRBJ2-6; maybe TRBD1 (5 bases). The CDR3 sequence is 17 residues long. The V end was cut by 7 bases, the J end by 0 bases, with 17 bases between. The V gene's germline CDR1 is SGHNT and CDR2 YYREEE (reference sequence). CDR3 residues: CASRDRTVNSGANVLTF. The CDR3 coding sequence is TGTGCCAGCCGAGACAGAACGGTGAACTCTGGGGCCAACGTCCTGACTTTC.

This chain joins TRBV3-1 (or the pseudogene TRBV3-2) and TRBJ1-6; TRBD1 matches at 7 bases. Per the germline V gene, CDR1 is LGHDT and CDR2 is YNNKEL (reference sequence). The CDR3 contains 15 residues. The ends lost 8 bases at V and 9 bases at J; junction bases unmatched: 13. Written as DNA, the CDR3 is TGTGCCAGCCGATCCATGACAGGGTGGACTTCACCCCTCCACTTT. It encodes CASRSMTGWTSPLHF.